Shown below are 20 T cell receptor beta chains from a single sample sequenced in a study of blood T cell repertoires in COVID-19. The assay was immunoSEQ multiplex PCR, and TCRdb's table has in-frame clones only and misses some. Of around 260,000 clones in the sample, roughly 92% are singletons; the top ten hold over 2%. Sequenced: peripheral blood. Source of these receptors: a woman aged 30 to 39 with COVID-19, enrolled during active disease.

The V call is TRBV6-5, the J call TRBJ2-7, with 7 positions matching TRBD1. Germline V lookup: CDR1 MNHEY, CDR2 SVGAGI. Germline trimming cut 4 bases from V and 5 bases from J; bases unmatched to any gene: 11. The CDR3 consists of 15 residues. CDR3 sequence (DNA): TGTGCCAGCAGTTCCCCGGACAGGCCTTTGCACGAGCAGTACTTC. Protein product: CASSSPDRPLHEQYF.

This chain connects TRBV4-1 to TRBJ2-7; weak D call: TRBD2 (5 bases). The CDR3 contains 16 residues. Trimming cost V 0 bases and J 6 bases, with 18 bases left between them. Germline V lookup: CDR1 MGHRA, CDR2 YSYEKL. The chain's CDR3 is CASSQDSSQETIEQYF. CDR3 sequence (DNA): TGCGCCAGCAGCCAAGATAGCTCCCAAGAGACTATCGAGCAGTACTTC.

The chain employs TRBV29-1 and TRBJ1-2; 10 nucleotides line up with TRBD1. Per the germline V gene, CDR1 is SQVTM and CDR2 is ANQGSEA. There are 14 residues in the CDR3. The ends lost 5 bases at V and 8 bases at J; junction bases unmatched: 11. CDR3 bases: TGCAGCGTTCGTCCGGGACAGGGGATGGGCGGCTACACCTTC. Translation: CSVRPGQGMGGYTF.

This chain joins TRBV2 and TRBJ2-3; D possibly corresponds to TRBD2 (6 bases). The CDR3 is made up of 11 amino acids. Germline V gene sequence: CDR1 SNHLY, CDR2 FYNNEI. Trimming pared 8 bases from V and 5 bases from J, leaving 8 bases between. CDR3: CASGTRDTQYF. The CDR3 DNA follows: TGTGCCAGCGGGACTCGAGATACGCAGTATTTT.

This rearrangement joins TRBV6-4 to TRBJ2-1, with 10 bases lining up with TRBD2. CDR3 length: 16 residues. Germline CDR1 is MRHNA and CDR2 is SNTAGT. Trimming at V came to 0 bases and at J to 6 bases, leaving 5 bases not matched to a gene. In DNA, the CDR3 is TGTGCCAGCAGTGACTCCTCGCTAGCGGGGGTCAATGAGCAGTTCTTC. This gives the protein CASSDSSLAGVNEQFF.

The CDR3 is CSVRGSGQGAKNIQYF. CDR3 nucleotide sequence: TGCAGCGTGAGGGGGTCGGGACAGGGAGCCAAAAACATTCAGTACTTC. The chain joins TRBV29-1 to TRBJ2-4, with 9 positions matching TRBD1. This CDR3 comprises 16 residues. The germline gives CDR1 SQVTM, CDR2 ANQGSEA. J was trimmed by 0 bases and V by 6 bases; bases with no gene match: 9.

The chain recombines TRBV2 with TRBJ2-3; possibly TRBD2 for D (5 bases). From germline, CDR1 is SNHLY and CDR2 FYNNEI. V lost 7 bases and J 0 bases, leaving 14 bases between the germline ends. The CDR3 is 15 amino acids. This chain's CDR3 is CASKSGRVSTDTQYF. As DNA, the CDR3 is TGTGCCAGCAAGTCTGGGCGGGTTAGCACAGATACGCAGTATTTT.

This clone was seen repeatedly, ten times or more. V usage is TRBV28 and J usage is TRBJ2-2; 11 nucleotides agree with TRBD2. This CDR3 region has 15 residues. Trimming cost V 7 bases and J 5 bases; bases outside gene matches: 6. Germline V gives CDR1 MDHEN, CDR2 SYDVKM. CDR3 residues: CASTILAGVTGELFF. The CDR3 coding sequence is TGTGCCAGCACGATACTAGCGGGAGTGACCGGGGAGCTGTTTTTT. The whole variable domain, filled in from reference TRBV28 and TRBJ2-2, reads DVKVTQSSRYLVKRTGEKVFLECVQDMDHENMFWYRQDPGLGLRLIYFSYDVKMKEKGDIPEGYSVSREKKERFSLILESASTNQTSMYLCASTILAGVTGELFFGEGSRLTVL.

This chain connects TRBV5-1 to TRBJ1-2; TRBD1 aligns across 7 bases. Per the germline V gene, CDR1 is SGHRS and CDR2 is YFSETQ. J gave up 2 bases and V 0 bases, and 1 base lay outside the gene matches. The CDR3 has 14 residues. The CDR3 coding sequence is TGCGCCAGCAGCTTGGGCAGGGGGAACTATGGCTACACCTTC. Encoded protein: CASSLGRGNYGYTF.

J is TRBJ1-1 and V is TRBV4-1; a weak D match, TRBD1 (5 bases). This CDR3 has 16 residues. The germline CDR1 and CDR2 sequences are MGHRA and YSYEKL. V gave up 1 base and J gave up 4 bases, with 16 bases separating them. CDR3 region: CASSQVQEGTVTEAFF. As DNA, the CDR3 is TGCGCCAGCAGCCAAGTTCAGGAAGGGACTGTCACTGAAGCTTTCTTT.

The chain combines TRBV25-1 with TRBJ2-6; D is unclear. CDR1 is MGHDK, CDR2 SYGVNS, per germline. The CDR3 is made up of 15 amino acids. Trimming stripped 4 bases from V and 0 bases from J, with 7 bases between. The CDR3 here is CASSGSLSGANVLTF. In nucleotides, the CDR3 is TGTGCCAGCAGTGGGAGTCTCTCTGGGGCCAACGTCCTGACTTTC.

The J gene is TRBJ2-2, the V gene TRBV27; the D gene is possibly TRBD1 (5 bases). V lost 10 bases and J 0 bases, leaving 12 bases between the germline ends. This CDR3 is 14 amino acids long. Germline CDR1 and CDR2: MNHEY and SMNVEV (reference sequence). CDR3: CATSTVTNTGELFF. The DNA of the CDR3 is TGTGCCACCTCGACAGTGACGAACACCGGGGAGCTGTTTTTT.

This chain links TRBV20-1 with TRBJ2-2; D is possibly TRBD1 (8 bases). The CDR3 is made up of 17 amino acids. V lost 3 bases, J lost 4 bases, and 21 bases lay in between. Germline V gene sequence: CDR1 DFQATT, CDR2 SNEGSKA (reference sequence). CDR3 nucleotide sequence: TGCAGTGCTAGTACGCACAGGGGGGGCGGTGGCACCGGGGAGCTGTTTTTT. It yields the protein CSASTHRGGGGTGELFF.

The rearrangement joins TRBV29-1 to TRBJ1-3; 7 nucleotides line up with TRBD1. CDR1 is SQVTM and CDR2 is ANQGSEA in the germline V gene. V shed 6 bases, J shed 2 bases, and the junction held 10 bases outside the gene matches. This CDR3 is 15 amino acids long. CDR3 nucleotide sequence: TGCAGCGTAACCGGGACAGTGGCTCCTGGAAACACCATATATTTT. As protein: CSVTGTVAPGNTIYF.

The chain joins TRBV5-4 to TRBJ2-5; TRBD1 agrees at 11 bases. Trimming cost V 0 bases and J 1 base; bases outside gene matches: 2. The CDR3 sequence is 16 residues long. Germline CDR1 and CDR2: SGHNT and YYREEE (reference sequence). CDR3 bases: TGTGCCAGCAGCTTGGGGACAGGGGGCCCCCAAGAGACCCAGTACTTC. This codes for CASSLGTGGPQETQYF.

V gene TRBV6-5 combines with J gene TRBJ2-1; TRBD2 agrees at 8 bases. Germline V gene lookup returns CDR1 MNHEY and CDR2 SVGAGI. J was trimmed by 6 bases and V by 5 bases; bases with no gene match: 9. The CDR3 sequence is 15 residues long. CDR3 amino acids: CASSIREGLGNEQFF. DNA of the CDR3: TGTGCCAGCAGTATTCGGGAGGGCCTTGGCAATGAGCAGTTCTTC.

The V and J genes are TRBV28 and TRBJ1-1; TRBD1 aligns across 8 bases. Germline-derived CDR1 and CDR2 are MDHEN and SYDVKM. Unmatched junction bases numbered 7, after V lost 5 bases and J lost 5 bases. The CDR3 sequence is 14 residues long. In DNA, the CDR3 is TGTGCCAGCAGTGAACCGGGACAGGTGACTGAAGCTTTCTTT. It yields the protein CASSEPGQVTEAFF.

The CDR3 region is CASRQQQDYNSPLHF. The CDR3 DNA is TGTGCCAGCAGACAACAGCAAGACTATAATTCACCCCTCCACTTT. The chain joins TRBV7-2 to TRBJ1-6; no reliable D call. Trimming removed 6 bases from V and 3 bases from J, with 12 bases in between. Looked up from germline, CDR1 is SGHTA and CDR2 is FQGNSA. The CDR3 spans 15 residues.

A note on this clone: Other nucleotide sequences from this sample produce the same CDR3. The rearrangement uses TRBV28 and TRBJ1-2; TRBD1 matches 7 bases. The V gene end was trimmed by 5 bases and the J gene end by 2 bases; junction bases not matched to a gene: 5. CDR3 length: 14 amino acids. Germline CDR1 is MDHEN and CDR2 is SYDVKM. The CDR3 nucleotides are TGTGCCAGCAGTATCAACAGGGGCAACTATGGCTACACCTTC. This gives the protein CASSINRGNYGYTF.

This clone was counted once. The chain couples TRBV18 to TRBJ1-1; 7 positions match TRBD1. Per the germline V gene, CDR1 is KGHSH and CDR2 is LQKENI. CDR3 size: 13 residues. V lost 4 bases to trimming and J lost 6 bases; unmatched junction nucleotides: 5. The CDR3 spells CASSRDRDSEAFF. CDR3 coding DNA: TGTGCCAGCTCACGAGACAGGGACTCTGAAGCTTTCTTT.